This is a list of T cell receptor beta chains from one sample in a study of shared clonotypes between healthy human individuals. Only in-frame clones appear in the TCRdb table, and some are missing; sequencing was by immunoSEQ multiplex PCR. The sample includes 560,000 or so clones, approximately 96% of them seen just once. The source material was naive CD8+ T cells sorted from blood. The receptors were gathered from a woman in her thirties in good health. CDR3s include the opening cysteine and the closing phenylalanine or tryptophan. A D gene is named only where the DNA matches it firmly. Clone size appears in some rows only: once, few, many, or a class for an expanded clone.

TRBV4-1	.	TRBJ1-1	.	TGCGCCAGCAGCCAAGATAGCATCGGTTGGGGGGGCACTGAAGCTTTCTTT	CASSQDSIGWGGTEAFF
TRBV29-1	.	TRBJ1-2	.	TGCAGCGCTGGGGACCAGGGCGATTCACATGGCTACACCTTC	CSAGDQGDSHGYTF
TRBV19	TRBD2	TRBJ2-2	.	TGTGCCAGTAGTATAGACACATGGGCTAGCGGGACGAACACCGGGGAGCTGTTTTTT	CASSIDTWASGTNTGELFF
TRBV19	.	TRBJ2-1	.	TGTGCCAGTAGTCTCCCGACTAGTTTTAGGCCGGAGCAGTTCTTC	CASSLPTSFRPEQFF
TRBV2	.	TRBJ2-7	.	TGTGCCAGCAGTGCAAAAATATCGGGCAGTCCCCAGTCTAACTACGAGCAGTACTTC	CASSAKISGSPQSNYEQYF
TRBV28	.	TRBJ2-1	.	TGTGCCAGCAGTGTCCGGGGTGGGCGGAGCTCCTACAATGAGCAGTTCTTC	CASSVRGGRSSYNEQFF
TRBV6-5	TRBD1	TRBJ2-7	.	TGTGCCAGCAGTTCCCCTACAGGGGGCTCCTCCTACGAGCAGTACTTC	CASSSPTGGSSYEQYF
TRBV6-5	.	TRBJ2-1	.	TGTGCCAGCAGTCCCGTGGCCCATACCTACAATGAGCAGTTCTTC	CASSPVAHTYNEQFF
TRBV4-1	.	TRBJ1-3	.	TGCGCCAGCAGCCAGGTTGGGGTTGGTTTCGGAAACACCATATATTTT	CASSQVGVGFGNTIYF
TRBV5-4	.	TRBJ1-2	.	TGTGCCAGCAGCTTCTCGGGAGGCTCCTTCTATGGCTACACCTTC	CASSFSGGSFYGYTF
TRBV2	.	TRBJ1-1	.	TGTGCCAGCAGAGGATCCATGAACACTGAAGCTTTCTTT	CASRGSMNTEAFF
TRBV21-1	.	TRBJ2-7	.	TGTGCCAGCAGCAAAATAGGCTATCTTGGCGGGAGTTCCGACGAGCAGTACTTC	CASSKIGYLGGSSDEQYF
TRBV9	TRBD2	TRBJ2-2	once	TGTGCCAGCAGCGTAGAGGCTAGCGGGAGTTTCACCGGGGAGCTGTTTTTT	CASSVEASGSFTGELFF
TRBV27	TRBD2	TRBJ2-3	.	TGTGCCAGCAGTTGGGGGGGATCGGTTACGCAGTATTTT	CASSWGGSVTQYF
TRBV25-1	.	TRBJ2-1	.	TGTGCCAGCAGTGAACGGAATAGCGCCTACAATGAGCAGTTCTTC	CASSERNSAYNEQFF
TRBV6-1	.	TRBJ1-5	.	TGTGCCAGCAGTGAATCTCGCGCAGGGGAAATCAATCAGCCCCAGCATTTT	CASSESRAGEINQPQHF
TRBV6-5	TRBD2	TRBJ2-1	.	TGTGCCAGCAAGATAGCCGGGACTAGCGGAAATGAGCAGTTCTTC	CASKIAGTSGNEQFF
TRBV6-1	TRBD1	TRBJ2-7	.	TGTGCCAGCACCACCGGGACAGGGCACTACGAGCAGTACTTC	CASTTGTGHYEQYF
TRBV28	.	TRBJ1-4	.	TGTGCCAGCAGTTTATCGAATGTACCTAATGAAAAACTGTTTTTT	CASSLSNVPNEKLFF
TRBV27	.	TRBJ2-7	.	TGTGCCAGCAGTTTTTCGAGCTCCTACGAGCAGTACTTC	CASSFSSSYEQYF
TRBV27	TRBD2	TRBJ2-7	.	TGTGCCAGCAGTTTAGGGGGAGGGCCGTACGAGCAGTACTTC	CASSLGGGPYEQYF
TRBV28	TRBD1	TRBJ2-2	.	TGTGCCAGCAGTTCCGGGACAGGGTGGACCGGGGAGCTGTTTTTT	CASSSGTGWTGELFF
TRBV9	.	TRBJ2-7	.	TGTGCCAGCAGCGTAGACGCGACTCCAGGGGACGAGCAGTACTTC	CASSVDATPGDEQYF
TRBV28	TRBD2	TRBJ2-3	.	TGTGCCAGCAGTTTTACCCTCCCTAGCGGGAACTCGGATACGCAGTATTTT	CASSFTLPSGNSDTQYF
TRBV30	.	TRBJ2-5	.	TGTGCCTGGAGTGGGGGTCACTTAGAGACCCAGTACTTC	CAWSGGHLETQYF
TRBV29-1	.	TRBJ1-1	.	TGCAGCGTTGTTCTACAGCCGGGGAACACTGAAGCTTTCTTT	CSVVLQPGNTEAFF
TRBV6-5	.	TRBJ2-2	once	TGTGCCACTCGGGGGTATGGGACGACCGGGGAGCTGTTTTTT	CATRGYGTTGELFF
TRBV19	.	TRBJ2-1	once	TGTGCCAGTAGTACCCCCTCCTACAATGAGCAGTTCTTC	CASSTPSYNEQFF
TRBV27	.	TRBJ1-1	.	TGTGCCAGCAGACCCGTGGGGAACACTGAAGCTTTCTTT	CASRPVGNTEAFF
TRBV11-3	TRBD1	TRBJ1-1	.	TGTGCCAGCAGCTCATCAGGGGGCACTGAAGCTTTCTTT	CASSSSGGTEAFF
TRBV4-1	.	TRBJ2-1	.	TGCGCCAGCAGCCGCCGGTCCCATCCCACGGAGGACTACAATGAGCAGTTCTTC	CASSRRSHPTEDYNEQFF
TRBV6-8	.	TRBJ1-5	.	TGTGCCAGCGGGGTGGGCAATCAGCCCCAGCATTTT	CASGVGNQPQHF
TRBV6-1	.	TRBJ1-2	.	TGTGCCAGCAGTGAATGGGGCTTTAAGGACTATGGCTACACCTTC	CASSEWGFKDYGYTF
TRBV29-1	.	TRBJ2-7	.	TGCAGCGTTGAGGTGGAGGGTTCGTCCTACGAGCAGTACTTC	CSVEVEGSSYEQYF